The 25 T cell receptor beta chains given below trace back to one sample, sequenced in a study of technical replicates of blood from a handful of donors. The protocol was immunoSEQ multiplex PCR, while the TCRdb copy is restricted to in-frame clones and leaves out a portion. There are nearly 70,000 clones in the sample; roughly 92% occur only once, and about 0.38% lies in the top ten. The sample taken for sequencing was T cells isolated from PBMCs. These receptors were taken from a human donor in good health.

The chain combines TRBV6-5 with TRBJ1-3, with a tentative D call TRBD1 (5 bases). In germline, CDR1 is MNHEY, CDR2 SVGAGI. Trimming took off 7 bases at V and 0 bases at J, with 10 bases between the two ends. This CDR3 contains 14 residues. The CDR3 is CASTAGFSGNTIYF. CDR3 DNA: TGTGCCAGCACCGCAGGGTTCTCTGGAAACACCATATATTTT.

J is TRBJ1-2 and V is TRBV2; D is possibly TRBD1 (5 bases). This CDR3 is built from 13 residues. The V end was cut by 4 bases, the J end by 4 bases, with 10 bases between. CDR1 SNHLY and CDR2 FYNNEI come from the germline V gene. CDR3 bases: TGTGCCAGCAGTGGCAGGGAGGGCTATGGCTACACCTTC. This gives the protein CASSGREGYGYTF. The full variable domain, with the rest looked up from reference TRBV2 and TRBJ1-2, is EPEVTQTPSHQVTQMGQEVILRCVPISNHLYFYWYRQILGQKVEFLVSFYNNEISEKSEIFDDQFSVERPDGSNFTLKIRSTKLEDSAMYFCASSGREGYGYTFGSGTRLTVV.

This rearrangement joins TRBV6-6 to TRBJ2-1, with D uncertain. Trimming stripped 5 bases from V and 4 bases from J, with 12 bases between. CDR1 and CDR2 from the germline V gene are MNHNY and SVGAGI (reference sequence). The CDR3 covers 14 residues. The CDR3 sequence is CASSAPGLYNEQFF. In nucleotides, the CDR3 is TGTGCCAGCAGTGCTCCGGGTCTATACAATGAGCAGTTCTTC.

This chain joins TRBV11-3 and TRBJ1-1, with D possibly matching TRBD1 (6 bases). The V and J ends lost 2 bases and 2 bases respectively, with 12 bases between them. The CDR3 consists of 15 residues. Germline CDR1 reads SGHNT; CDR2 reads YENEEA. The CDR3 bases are TGTGCCAGCAGCTTATACGGACAGAGAAACACTGAAGCTTTCTTT. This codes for CASSLYGQRNTEAFF.

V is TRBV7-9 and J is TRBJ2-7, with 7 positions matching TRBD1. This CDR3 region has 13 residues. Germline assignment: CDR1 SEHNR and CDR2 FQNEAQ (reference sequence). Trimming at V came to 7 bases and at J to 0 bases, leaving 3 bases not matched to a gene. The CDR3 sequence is CASTGTASYEQYF. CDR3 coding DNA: TGTGCCAGCACGGGGACAGCCTCCTACGAGCAGTACTTC.

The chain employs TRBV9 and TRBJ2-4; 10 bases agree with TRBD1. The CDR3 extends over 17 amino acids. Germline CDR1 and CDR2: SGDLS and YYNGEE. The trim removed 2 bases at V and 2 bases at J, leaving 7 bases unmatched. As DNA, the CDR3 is TGTGCCAGCAGCGTTCACCGGGACAGGGGCCCCAAAAACATTCAGTACTTC. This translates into CASSVHRDRGPKNIQYF. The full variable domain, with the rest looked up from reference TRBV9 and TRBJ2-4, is DSGVTQTPKHLITATGQRVTLRCSPRSGDLSVYWYQQSLDQGLQFLIQYYNGEERAKGNILERFSAQQFPDLHSELNLSSLELGDSALYFCASSVHRDRGPKNIQYFGAGTRLSVL.

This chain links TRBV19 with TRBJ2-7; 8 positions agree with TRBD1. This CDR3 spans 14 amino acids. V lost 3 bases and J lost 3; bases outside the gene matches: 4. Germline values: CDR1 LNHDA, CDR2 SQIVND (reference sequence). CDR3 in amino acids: CASSIAGGLYEQYF. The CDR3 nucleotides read TGTGCCAGTAGTATCGCAGGGGGCCTCTACGAGCAGTACTTC. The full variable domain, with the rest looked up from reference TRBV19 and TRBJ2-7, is DGGITQSPKYLFRKEGQNVTLSCEQNLNHDAMYWYRQDPGQGLRLIYYSQIVNDFQKGDIAEGYSVSREKKESFPLTVTSAQKNPTAFYLCASSIAGGLYEQYFGPGTRLTVT.

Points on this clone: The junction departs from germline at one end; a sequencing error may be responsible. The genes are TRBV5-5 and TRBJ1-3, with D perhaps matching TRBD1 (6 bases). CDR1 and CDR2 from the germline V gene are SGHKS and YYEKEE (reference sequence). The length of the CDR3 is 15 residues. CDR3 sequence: CASSHRDLSGNAIYF. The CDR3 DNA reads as TGTGCCAGCAGCCACAGGGACCTAAGTGGAAACGCCATATATTTT.

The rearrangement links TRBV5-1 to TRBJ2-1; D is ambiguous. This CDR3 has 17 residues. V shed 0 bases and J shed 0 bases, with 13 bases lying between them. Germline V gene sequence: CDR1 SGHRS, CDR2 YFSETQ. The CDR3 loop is CASSLGLSSSSYNEQFF. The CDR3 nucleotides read TGCGCCAGCAGCTTGGGTTTAAGTTCCAGCTCCTACAATGAGCAGTTCTTC.

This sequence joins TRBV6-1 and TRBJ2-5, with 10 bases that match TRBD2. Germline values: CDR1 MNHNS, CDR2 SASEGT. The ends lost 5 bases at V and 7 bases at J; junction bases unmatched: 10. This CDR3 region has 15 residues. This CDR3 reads CASSWREREGGTQYF. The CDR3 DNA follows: TGTGCCAGCAGTTGGCGGGAGCGGGAGGGTGGGACCCAGTACTTC.

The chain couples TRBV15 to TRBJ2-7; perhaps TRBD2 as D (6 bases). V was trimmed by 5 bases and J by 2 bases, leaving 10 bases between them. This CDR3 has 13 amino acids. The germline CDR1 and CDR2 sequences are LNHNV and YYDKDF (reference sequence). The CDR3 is CATSLRRAYEQYF. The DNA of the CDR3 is TGTGCCACCAGCCTCCGGAGGGCCTACGAGCAGTACTTC.

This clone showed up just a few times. The CDR3 region is CASKYPTGDTEAFF. The CDR3 DNA sequence: TGTGCCAGCAAATACCCGACAGGGGACACTGAAGCTTTCTTT. This chain connects TRBV2 to TRBJ1-1, with 8 positions matching TRBD1. The V segment lost 7 bases and the J segment 3 bases; nucleotides outside the gene matches: 7. There are 14 residues in the CDR3. Germline lookup yields CDR1 SNHLY and CDR2 FYNNEI.

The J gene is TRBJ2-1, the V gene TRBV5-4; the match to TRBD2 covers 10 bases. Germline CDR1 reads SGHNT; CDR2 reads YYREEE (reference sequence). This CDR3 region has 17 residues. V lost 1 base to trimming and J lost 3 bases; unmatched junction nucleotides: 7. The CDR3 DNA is TGTGCCAGCAGCTTGCGAGATAGCGGGAGGTTCTACAATGAGCAGTTCTTC. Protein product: CASSLRDSGRFYNEQFF. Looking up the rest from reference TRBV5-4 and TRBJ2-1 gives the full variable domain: ETGVTQSPTHLIKTRGQQVTLRCSSQSGHNTVSWYQQALGQGPQFIFQYYREEENGRGNFPPRFSGLQFPNYSSELNVNALELDDSALYLCASSLRDSGRFYNEQFFGPGTRLTVL.

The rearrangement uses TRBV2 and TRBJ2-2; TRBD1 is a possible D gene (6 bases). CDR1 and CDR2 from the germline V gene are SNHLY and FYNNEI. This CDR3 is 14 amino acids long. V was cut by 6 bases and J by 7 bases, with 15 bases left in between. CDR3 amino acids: CASRRDKVFGELFF. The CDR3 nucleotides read TGTGCCAGCAGACGGGACAAGGTGTTCGGGGAGCTGTTTTTT.

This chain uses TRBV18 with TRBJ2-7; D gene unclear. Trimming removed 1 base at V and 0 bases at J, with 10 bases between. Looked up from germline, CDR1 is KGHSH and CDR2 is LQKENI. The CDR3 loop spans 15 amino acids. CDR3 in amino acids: CASSPQRSSSYEQYF. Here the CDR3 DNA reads TGTGCCAGCTCACCACAACGGAGCAGCTCCTACGAGCAGTACTTC.

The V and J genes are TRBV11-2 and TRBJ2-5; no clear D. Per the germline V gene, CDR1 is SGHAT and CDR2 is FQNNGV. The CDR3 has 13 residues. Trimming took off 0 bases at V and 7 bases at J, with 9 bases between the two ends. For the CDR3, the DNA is TGTGCCAGCAGCTTAGATTTAGGAGTGACCCAGTACTTC. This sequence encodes CASSLDLGVTQYF.

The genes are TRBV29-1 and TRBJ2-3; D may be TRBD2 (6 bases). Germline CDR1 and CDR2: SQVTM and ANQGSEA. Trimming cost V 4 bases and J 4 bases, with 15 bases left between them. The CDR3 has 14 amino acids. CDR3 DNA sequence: TGCAGCGTTGTTGGTCCCAGGGAGGCAGATACGCAGTATTTT. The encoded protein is CSVVGPREADTQYF.

CDR3 in DNA: TGTGCCAGCAGCGGGACAGGGGGCTCCTACAATGAGCAGTTCTTC. This gives the protein CASSGTGGSYNEQFF. The rearrangement joins TRBV9 to TRBJ2-1; TRBD1 aligns across 10 bases. CDR3 size: 15 residues. CDR1 and CDR2 from the germline V gene are SGDLS and YYNGEE. V was pared by 3 bases and J by 0 bases, with 0 bases of the junction left unmatched.

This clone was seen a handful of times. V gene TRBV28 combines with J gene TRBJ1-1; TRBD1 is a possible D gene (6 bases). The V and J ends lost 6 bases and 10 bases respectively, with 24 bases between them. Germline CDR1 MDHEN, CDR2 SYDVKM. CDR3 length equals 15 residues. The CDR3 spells CASSPPGRGNVGAFF. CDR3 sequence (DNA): TGTGCCAGCAGCCCCCCGGGAAGGGGGAATGTTGGAGCTTTCTTT. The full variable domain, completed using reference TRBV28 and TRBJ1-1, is DVKVTQSSRYLVKRTGEKVFLECVQDMDHENMFWYRQDPGLGLRLIYFSYDVKMKEKGDIPEGYSVSREKKERFSLILESASTNQTSMYLCASSPPGRGNVGAFFGQGTRLTVV.

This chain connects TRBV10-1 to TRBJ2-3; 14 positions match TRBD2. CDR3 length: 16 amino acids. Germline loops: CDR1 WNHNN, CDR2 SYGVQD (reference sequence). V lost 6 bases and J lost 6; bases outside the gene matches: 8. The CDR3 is CASSRTGLAGADTQYF. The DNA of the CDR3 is TGCGCCAGCAGCAGGACGGGACTAGCGGGAGCGGATACGCAGTATTTT.

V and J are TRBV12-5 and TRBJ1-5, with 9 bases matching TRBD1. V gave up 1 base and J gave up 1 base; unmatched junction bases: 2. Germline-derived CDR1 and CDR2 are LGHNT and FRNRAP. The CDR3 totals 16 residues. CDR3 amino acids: CASGLGDRASNQPQHF. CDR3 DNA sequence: TGTGCTAGTGGTTTGGGGGACAGGGCGAGCAATCAGCCCCAGCATTTT.

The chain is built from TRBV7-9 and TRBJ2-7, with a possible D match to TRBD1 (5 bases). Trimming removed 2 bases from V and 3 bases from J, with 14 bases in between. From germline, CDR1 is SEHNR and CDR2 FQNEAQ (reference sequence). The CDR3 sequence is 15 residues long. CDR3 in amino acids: CASSLMVTAIYEQYF. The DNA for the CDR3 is TGTGCCAGCAGCTTAATGGTGACAGCTATCTACGAGCAGTACTTC.

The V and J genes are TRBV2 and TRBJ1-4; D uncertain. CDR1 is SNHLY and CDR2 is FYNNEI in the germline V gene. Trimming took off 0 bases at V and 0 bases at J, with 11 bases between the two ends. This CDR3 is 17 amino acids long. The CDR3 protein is CASSEAWVTATNEKLFF. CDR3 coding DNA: TGTGCCAGCAGTGAAGCCTGGGTGACTGCAACTAATGAAAAACTGTTTTTT.

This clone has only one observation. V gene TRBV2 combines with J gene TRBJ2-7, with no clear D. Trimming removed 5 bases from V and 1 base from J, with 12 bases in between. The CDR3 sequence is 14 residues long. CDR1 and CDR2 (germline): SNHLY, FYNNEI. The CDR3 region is CASSPPGPSYEQYF. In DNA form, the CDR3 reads TGTGCCAGCAGTCCCCCTGGGCCGTCCTACGAGCAGTACTTC.

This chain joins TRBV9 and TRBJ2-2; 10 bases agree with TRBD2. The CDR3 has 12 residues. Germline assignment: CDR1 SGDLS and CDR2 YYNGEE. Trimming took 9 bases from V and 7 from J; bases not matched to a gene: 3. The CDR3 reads CATWTSGGELFF. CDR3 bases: TGTGCCACTTGGACTAGCGGCGGGGAGCTGTTTTTT.